This is a list of T cell receptor beta chains from one sample in a study of OX40 agonist ivuxolimab in advanced cancers. Clones were read by immunoSEQ multiplex PCR, and TCRdb kept only the in-frame ones, dropping some. This table holds under 50,000 clones, almost 90% found once. This sample comprised CD4+ or CD8+ T cells sorted from blood, obtained in a trial of the OX40 agonist ivuxolimab. Every receptor here comes from an adult with an advanced solid tumor such as melanoma, head and neck, liver or kidney cancer. Each CDR3 is given with its conserved first and last residue. D genes are given only for firm matches. Rows give clone size only sometimes, using once, few, many, or a class for an expanded clone.

V gene: TRBV6-6; J gene: TRBJ2-6; clone size: -; D gene: -; CDR3 DNA: TGTGCCAGCAGTCCGCAGGGTAATGCCAACGTCCTGACTTTC; CDR3 protein: CASSPQGNANVLTF
V gene: TRBV18; J gene: TRBJ1-1; clone size: -; D gene: -; CDR3 DNA: TGTGCCAGCTCACCAGAAGGGGGGACTGAAGCTTTCTTT; CDR3 protein: CASSPEGGTEAFF
V gene: TRBV5-1; J gene: TRBJ2-5; clone size: -; D gene: -; CDR3 DNA: TGCGCCAGCAGCTTGGACGATTTGGAGACCCAGTACTTC; CDR3 protein: CASSLDDLETQYF
V gene: TRBV27; J gene: TRBJ1-3; clone size: once; D gene: -; CDR3 DNA: TGTGCCAGCAAAGAGGCGAACGGAAACACCATATATTTT; CDR3 protein: CASKEANGNTIYF
V gene: TRBV7-8; J gene: TRBJ1-3; clone size: -; D gene: -; CDR3 DNA: TGTGCCAGCAGCTTAGCTGAAGGGGCTGGAAACACCATATATTTT; CDR3 protein: CASSLAEGAGNTIYF
V gene: TRBV28; J gene: TRBJ1-1; clone size: -; D gene: TRBD1; CDR3 DNA: TGTGCCAGCAGTCCATACAGGGGAAAGGCCACTGAAGCTTTCTTT; CDR3 protein: CASSPYRGKATEAFF
V gene: TRBV10-1; J gene: TRBJ1-1; clone size: -; D gene: TRBD1; CDR3 DNA: TGCGCCAGCAGTGGGGCCCGACAGGGGGCTCGGAACACTGAAGCTTTCTTT; CDR3 protein: CASSGARQGARNTEAFF
V gene: TRBV7-3; J gene: TRBJ2-3; clone size: -; D gene: TRBD2; CDR3 DNA: TGTGCCAGCAGCCTCGGGGGGTACCCTGGCACAGATACGCAGTATTTT; CDR3 protein: CASSLGGYPGTDTQYF
V gene: TRBV27; J gene: TRBJ2-5; clone size: once; D gene: -; CDR3 DNA: TGTGCCAGCAGTTTATATACGGGCGGACTAGAGACCCAGTACTTC; CDR3 protein: CASSLYTGGLETQYF
V gene: TRBV28; J gene: TRBJ1-2; clone size: few; D gene: -; CDR3 DNA: TGTGCCAGCAGTTTTTCTGGCGGGGGCTACACCTTC; CDR3 protein: CASSFSGGGYTF
V gene: TRBV6-1; J gene: TRBJ2-7; clone size: -; D gene: TRBD1; CDR3 DNA: TGTGCCAGCAGTGCACAGGGGGCCTGGTACGAGCAGTACTTC; CDR3 protein: CASSAQGAWYEQYF
V gene: TRBV6-6; J gene: TRBJ2-7; clone size: once; D gene: -; CDR3 DNA: TGTGCCAGCAGTTACCCCCCAGGGCCCGCCTACGAGCAGTACTTC; CDR3 protein: CASSYPPGPAYEQYF
V gene: TRBV9; J gene: TRBJ1-1; clone size: -; D gene: -; CDR3 DNA: TGTGCCAGCAGCCCGATGGGGGGGGCGGGCACTGAAGCTTTCTTT; CDR3 protein: CASSPMGGAGTEAFF
V gene: TRBV4-2; J gene: TRBJ2-1; clone size: -; D gene: TRBD2; CDR3 DNA: TGTGCCAGCAGCCAAGAGAGAGCGGGAGGGCCTCGTGAGCAGTTCTTC; CDR3 protein: CASSQERAGGPREQFF
V gene: TRBV7-3; J gene: TRBJ2-3; clone size: -; D gene: -; CDR3 DNA: TGTGCCAGCAGCTTAACTCACCGTACGGGAGTTGGAACAGATACGCAGTATTTT; CDR3 protein: CASSLTHRTGVGTDTQYF
V gene: TRBV27; J gene: TRBJ2-7; clone size: -; D gene: -; CDR3 DNA: TGTGCCAGCAGTTTAGGGCAGCTCTCCTACGAGCAGTACTTC; CDR3 protein: CASSLGQLSYEQYF
V gene: TRBV7-8; J gene: TRBJ1-1; clone size: -; D gene: -; CDR3 DNA: TGTGCCAGCAGCTTAGTGGGGAACACTGAAGCTTTCTTT; CDR3 protein: CASSLVGNTEAFF
V gene: TRBV14; J gene: TRBJ2-5; clone size: -; D gene: TRBD2; CDR3 DNA: TGTGCCAGCAGCCAGAGGAGGACTAGCGGCCAAGAGACCCAGTACTTC; CDR3 protein: CASSQRRTSGQETQYF
V gene: TRBV4-2; J gene: TRBJ2-5; clone size: -; D gene: -; CDR3 DNA: TGTGCCAGCAGCCAGTCGAATGGCGGTACCCAAGAGACCCAGTACTTC; CDR3 protein: CASSQSNGGTQETQYF
V gene: TRBV14; J gene: TRBJ1-1; clone size: -; D gene: -; CDR3 DNA: TGTGCCAGCAGCCCCCATCCCAGGGGTTGGGACACTGAAGCTTTCTTT; CDR3 protein: CASSPHPRGWDTEAFF
V gene: TRBV6-5; J gene: TRBJ1-5; clone size: -; D gene: -; CDR3 DNA: TGTGCCAGCAGTTACTCGGCAAGCAATCAGCCCCAGCATTTT; CDR3 protein: CASSYSASNQPQHF
V gene: TRBV5-1; J gene: TRBJ1-4; clone size: -; D gene: -; CDR3 DNA: TGCGCCAGCAGCGCCTCCGATGAAAAACTGTTTTTT; CDR3 protein: CASSASDEKLFF
V gene: TRBV11-1; J gene: TRBJ2-1; clone size: -; D gene: -; CDR3 DNA: TGTGCCAGCAGCTTGGGACGGCACAATGAGCAGTTCTTC; CDR3 protein: CASSLGRHNEQFF
V gene: TRBV7-2; J gene: TRBJ1-2; clone size: -; D gene: TRBD1; CDR3 DNA: TGTGCCAGCAGCTTAGGGACAGGGTATGGCTACACCTTC; CDR3 protein: CASSLGTGYGYTF
V gene: TRBV7-9; J gene: TRBJ1-3; clone size: few; D gene: -; CDR3 DNA: TGTGCCAGCAGCTCATGGACAGCCGGAAACACCATATATTTT; CDR3 protein: CASSSWTAGNTIYF
V gene: TRBV18; J gene: TRBJ2-1; clone size: -; D gene: TRBD2; CDR3 DNA: TGTGCCAGCTCACCACCTGGGGCGGGAGGTGGATCGGAGGAGCAGTTCTTC; CDR3 protein: CASSPPGAGGGSEEQFF
V gene: TRBV11-1; J gene: TRBJ2-1; clone size: -; D gene: -; CDR3 DNA: TGTGCCAGCAGCGTAACCGGCCTGCACTACAATGAGCAGTTCTTC; CDR3 protein: CASSVTGLHYNEQFF
V gene: TRBV6-5; J gene: TRBJ1-1; clone size: -; D gene: -; CDR3 DNA: TGTGCCAGCATTTCCTCGGGCTGGGGGCCAGGTGTTGAAGCTTTCTTT; CDR3 protein: CASISSGWGPGVEAFF
V gene: TRBV5-1; J gene: TRBJ2-7; clone size: -; D gene: TRBD1; CDR3 DNA: TGCGCCAGCAGCCTGACAGGGTCTGACGAGCAGTACTTC; CDR3 protein: CASSLTGSDEQYF
V gene: TRBV27; J gene: TRBJ2-1; clone size: -; D gene: -; CDR3 DNA: TGTGCCAGCAGTTTTGAATCGAACCAATATCACAATGAGCAGTTCTTC; CDR3 protein: CASSFESNQYHNEQFF
V gene: TRBV5-1; J gene: TRBJ1-2; clone size: -; D gene: -; CDR3 DNA: TGCGCCAGCAGCTTGACTGGGGAGGATGGCTACACCTTC; CDR3 protein: CASSLTGEDGYTF
V gene: TRBV30; J gene: TRBJ1-3; clone size: -; D gene: -; CDR3 DNA: TGTGCCTGGAGTGTTACCAGTACCTCTGGAAACACCATATATTTT; CDR3 protein: CAWSVTSTSGNTIYF
V gene: TRBV2; J gene: TRBJ2-7; clone size: -; D gene: TRBD1; CDR3 DNA: TGTGCCAGCACTGAAGACAGGGGACCTCTCCTCTACGAGCAGTACTTC; CDR3 protein: CASTEDRGPLLYEQYF
V gene: TRBV5-1; J gene: TRBJ2-7; clone size: -; D gene: -; CDR3 DNA: TGCGCCAGCAGCTTGGCTCAGGGGGGCGAGCAGTACTTC; CDR3 protein: CASSLAQGGEQYF
V gene: TRBV11-3; J gene: TRBJ2-5; clone size: -; D gene: -; CDR3 DNA: TGTGCCAGCAGATCCGACCGAACCCCCTCACCTGAGCAGTACTTC; CDR3 protein: CASRSDRTPSPEQYF
V gene: TRBV7-2; J gene: TRBJ2-7; clone size: -; D gene: -; CDR3 DNA: TGTGCCAGCAGCCTCGCGCTAGTGAGGGAGCAGTACTTC; CDR3 protein: CASSLALVREQYF
V gene: TRBV27; J gene: TRBJ1-2; clone size: -; D gene: TRBD1; CDR3 DNA: TGTGCCAGCAGTTTGGACAGGGGTAACTATGGCTACACCTTC; CDR3 protein: CASSLDRGNYGYTF
V gene: TRBV7-2; J gene: TRBJ2-5; clone size: few; D gene: -; CDR3 DNA: TGTGCCAGCAGCCGGGACATTCAAGAGACCCAGTACTTC; CDR3 protein: CASSRDIQETQYF
V gene: TRBV2; J gene: TRBJ1-1; clone size: -; D gene: -; CDR3 DNA: TGTGCCAGCATTGGGGGCACTGAAGCTTTCTTT; CDR3 protein: CASIGGTEAFF
V gene: TRBV9; J gene: TRBJ1-3; clone size: few; D gene: -; CDR3 DNA: TGTGCCAGCAGCGCGGGGGCTCAAGGCCTCTCTGGAAACACCATATATTTT; CDR3 protein: CASSAGAQGLSGNTIYF